This TCR beta chain emerged from a study of technical replicates of blood from a handful of donors. CDR1 and CDR2 from the germline V gene are SGHNT and YENEEA. This CDR3 has 15 residues. With 4 bases clipped from V and 4 bases from J, the junction kept 7 bases outside the gene matches. Assay used: immunoSEQ multiplex PCR; TCRdb lists only in-frame clones, some missing. This sample has some 68,000 clones; roughly 92% occur once, and the top ten carry roughly 0.4%. The TCR originated in a human donor in good health. The specimen was T cells isolated from PBMCs. The gene calls are TRBV11-3 and TRBJ2-3; 8 nucleotides agree with TRBD1. The CDR3 DNA is TGTGCCAGCAGCTCTGGACAGGGAAACTCAGATACGCAGTATTTT. This translates into CASSSGQGNSDTQYF.